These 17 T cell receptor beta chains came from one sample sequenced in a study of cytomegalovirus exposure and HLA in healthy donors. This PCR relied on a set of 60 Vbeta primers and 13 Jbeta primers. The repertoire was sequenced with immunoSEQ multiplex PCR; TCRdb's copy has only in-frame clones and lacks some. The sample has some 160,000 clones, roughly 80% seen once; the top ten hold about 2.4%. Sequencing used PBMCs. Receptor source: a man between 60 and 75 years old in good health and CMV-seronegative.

CDR3 bases: TGTGCCAGCAGCCTCCGGGACAGGGGTTTAGATACGCAGTATTTT. It encodes CASSLRDRGLDTQYF. The chain uses TRBV14 and TRBJ2-3; TRBD1 aligns across 10 bases. The CDR3 contains 15 residues. The germline gives CDR1 SGHDN, CDR2 FVKESK. V lost 4 bases and J lost 5; bases outside the gene matches: 6. Using reference TRBV14 and TRBJ2-3 for the parts outside the CDR3, the full variable domain is EAGVTQFPSHSVIEKGQTVTLRCDPISGHDNLYWYRRVMGKEIKFLLHFVKESKQDESGMPNNRFLAERTGGTYSTLKVQPAELEDSGVYFCASSLRDRGLDTQYFGPGTRLTVL.

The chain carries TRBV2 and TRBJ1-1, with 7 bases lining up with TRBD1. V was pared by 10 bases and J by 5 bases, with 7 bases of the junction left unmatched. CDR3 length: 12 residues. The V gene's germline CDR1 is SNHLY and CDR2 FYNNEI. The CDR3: CAIMTGPTEAFF. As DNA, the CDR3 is TGTGCCATCATGACAGGGCCAACTGAAGCTTTCTTT.

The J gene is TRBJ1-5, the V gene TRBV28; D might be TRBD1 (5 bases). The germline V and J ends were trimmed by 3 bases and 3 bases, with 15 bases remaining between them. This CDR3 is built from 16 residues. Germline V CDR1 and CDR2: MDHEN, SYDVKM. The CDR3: CASSLLDSHINQPQHF. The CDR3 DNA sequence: TGTGCCAGCAGTTTGCTCGACAGCCATATCAATCAGCCCCAGCATTTT.

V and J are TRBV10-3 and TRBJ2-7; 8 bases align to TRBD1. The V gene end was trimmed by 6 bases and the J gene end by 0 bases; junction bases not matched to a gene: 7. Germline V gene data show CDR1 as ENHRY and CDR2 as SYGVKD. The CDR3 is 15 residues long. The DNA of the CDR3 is TGTGCCATCAGAGGGGACAGGTCGAGCTCCTACGAGCAGTACTTC. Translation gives CAIRGDRSSSYEQYF.

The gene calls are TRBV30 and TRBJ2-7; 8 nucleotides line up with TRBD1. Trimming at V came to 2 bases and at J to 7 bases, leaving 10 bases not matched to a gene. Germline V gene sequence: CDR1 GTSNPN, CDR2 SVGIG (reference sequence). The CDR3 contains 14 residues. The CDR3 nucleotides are TGTGCCTGGAGTAGTTTTCGGACAGGGTTGGAGCAGTACTTC. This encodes CAWSSFRTGLEQYF.

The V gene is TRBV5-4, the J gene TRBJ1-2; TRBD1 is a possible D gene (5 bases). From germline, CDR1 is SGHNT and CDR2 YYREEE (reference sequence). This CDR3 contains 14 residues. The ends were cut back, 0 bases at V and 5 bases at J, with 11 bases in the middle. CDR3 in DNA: TGTGCCAGCAGCTTGGAATACGGGGGATATGGCTACACCTTC. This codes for CASSLEYGGYGYTF.

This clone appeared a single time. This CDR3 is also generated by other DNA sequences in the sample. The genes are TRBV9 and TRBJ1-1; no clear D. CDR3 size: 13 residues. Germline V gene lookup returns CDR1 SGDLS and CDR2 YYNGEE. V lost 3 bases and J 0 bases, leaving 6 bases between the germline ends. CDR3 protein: CASSGDMNTEAFF. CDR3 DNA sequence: TGTGCCAGCAGCGGAGACATGAACACTGAAGCTTTCTTT.

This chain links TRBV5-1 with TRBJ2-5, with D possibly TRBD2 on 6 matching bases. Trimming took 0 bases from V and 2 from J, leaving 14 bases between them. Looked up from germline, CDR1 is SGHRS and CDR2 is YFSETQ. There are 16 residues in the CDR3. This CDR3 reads CASSLEQVGGQETQYF. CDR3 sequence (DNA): TGCGCCAGCAGCTTGGAGCAGGTGGGGGGACAAGAGACCCAGTACTTC. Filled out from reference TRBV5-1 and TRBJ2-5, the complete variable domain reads KAGVTQTPRYLIKTRGQQVTLSCSPISGHRSVSWYQQTPGQGLQFLFEYFSETQRNKGNFPGRFSGRQFSNSRSEMNVSTLELGDSALYLCASSLEQVGGQETQYFGPGTRLLVL.

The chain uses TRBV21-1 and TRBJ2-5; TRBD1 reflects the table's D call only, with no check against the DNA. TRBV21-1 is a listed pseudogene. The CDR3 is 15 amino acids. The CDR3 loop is CASSKVPGQKETQYF. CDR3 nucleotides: TGTGCCAGCAGCAAGGTGCCGGGACAGAAAGAGACCCAGTACTTC.

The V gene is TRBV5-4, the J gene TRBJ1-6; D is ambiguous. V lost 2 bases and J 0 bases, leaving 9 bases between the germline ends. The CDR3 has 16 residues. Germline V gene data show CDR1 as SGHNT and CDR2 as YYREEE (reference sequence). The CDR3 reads CASSFEPSSYNSPLHF. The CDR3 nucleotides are TGTGCCAGCAGCTTTGAGCCGAGCTCCTATAATTCACCCCTCCACTTT.

CDR3 DNA: TGTGCCAGTAGTATATCCAGAAGCTCCTACAATGAGCAGTTCTTC. Its protein product is CASSISRSSYNEQFF. J is TRBJ2-1 and V is TRBV19, with D unresolved. This CDR3 contains 15 residues. Germline V CDR1 and CDR2: LNHDA, SQIVND (reference sequence). Trimming took 2 bases from V and 0 from J, leaving 8 bases between them.

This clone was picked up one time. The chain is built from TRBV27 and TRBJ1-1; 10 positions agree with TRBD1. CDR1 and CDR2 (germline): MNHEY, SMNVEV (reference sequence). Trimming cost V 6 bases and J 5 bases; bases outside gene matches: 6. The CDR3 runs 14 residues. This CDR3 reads CASSPGTGVTEAFF. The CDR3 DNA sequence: TGTGCCAGCAGCCCCGGGACAGGGGTTACTGAAGCTTTCTTT.

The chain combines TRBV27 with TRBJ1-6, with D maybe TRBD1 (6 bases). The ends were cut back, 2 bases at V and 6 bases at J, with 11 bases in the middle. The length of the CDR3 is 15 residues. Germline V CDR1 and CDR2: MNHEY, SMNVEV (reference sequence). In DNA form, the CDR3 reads TGTGCCAGCAGTTTAGGGCAGGGGATTAATTCACCCCTCCACTTT. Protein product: CASSLGQGINSPLHF.

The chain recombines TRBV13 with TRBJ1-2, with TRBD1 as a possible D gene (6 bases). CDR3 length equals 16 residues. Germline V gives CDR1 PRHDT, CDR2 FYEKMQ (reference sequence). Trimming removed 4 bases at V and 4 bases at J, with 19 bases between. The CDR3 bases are TGTGCCAGCAGCTCCCACCCGGCTGGGGGCCGCTATGGCTACACCTTC. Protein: CASSSHPAGGRYGYTF. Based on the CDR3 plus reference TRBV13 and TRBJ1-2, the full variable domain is AAGVIQSPRHLIKEKRETATLKCYPIPRHDTVYWYQQGPGQDPQFLISFYEKMQSDKGSIPDRFSAQQFSDYHSELNMSSLELGDSALYFCASSSHPAGGRYGYTFGSGTRLTVV.

The CDR3 protein is CASSRDRGTINGYTF. The CDR3 DNA is TGTGCCAGCAGTCGCGACAGGGGAACTATCAATGGCTACACCTTC. This chain joins TRBV27 and TRBJ1-2, with 8 bases that match TRBD1. Germline-derived CDR1 and CDR2 are MNHEY and SMNVEV (reference sequence). The V segment lost 5 bases and the J segment 6 bases; nucleotides outside the gene matches: 11. The CDR3 is made up of 15 amino acids.

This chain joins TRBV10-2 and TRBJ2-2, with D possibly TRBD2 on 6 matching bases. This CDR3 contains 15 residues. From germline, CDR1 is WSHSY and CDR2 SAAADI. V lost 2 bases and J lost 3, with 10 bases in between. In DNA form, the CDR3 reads TGCGCCAGCAGTGAGCCGGGACTTTACACCGGGGAGCTGTTTTTT. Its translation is CASSEPGLYTGELFF.

In DNA form, the CDR3 reads TGTGCCAGCTCACCACGGGACAGGGGGCTCGAGCAGTACTTC. It is translated as CASSPRDRGLEQYF. The chain has TRBV18 and TRBJ2-7; 12 bases are shared with TRBD1. The germline CDR1 and CDR2 sequences are KGHSH and LQKENI. CDR3 length equals 14 residues. V dropped 1 base and J dropped 6; count of bases not matched to a gene: 1.